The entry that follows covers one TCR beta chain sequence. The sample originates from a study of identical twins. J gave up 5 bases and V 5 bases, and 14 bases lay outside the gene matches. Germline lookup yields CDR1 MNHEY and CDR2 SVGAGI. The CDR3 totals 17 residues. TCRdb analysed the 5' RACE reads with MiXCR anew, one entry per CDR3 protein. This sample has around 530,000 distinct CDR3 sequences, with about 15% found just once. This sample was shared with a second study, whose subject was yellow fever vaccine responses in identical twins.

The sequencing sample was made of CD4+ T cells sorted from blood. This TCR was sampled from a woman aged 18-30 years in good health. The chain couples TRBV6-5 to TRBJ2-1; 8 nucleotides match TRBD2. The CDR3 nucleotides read TGTGCCAGCAGTACTGGATCGGCGGGGGGCGTCAACAATGAGCAGTTCTTC. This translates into CASSTGSAGGVNNEQFF.